The 13 T cell receptor beta chains below come from one sample, sequenced in a study of PD-L1 blockade in urothelial cancer. Sequenced by immunoSEQ multiplex PCR; TCRdb stores in-frame clones only, minus some. The sample has about 52,000 clones; about 72% are singletons. The sequencing here drew on PBMCs, taken around atezolizumab (anti-PD-L1) treatment. The receptors come from a man aged 70-80 years with urothelial cancer.

The chain couples TRBV11-3 to TRBJ2-1; D might be TRBD1 (6 bases). Germline loops: CDR1 SGHNT, CDR2 YENEEA. The length of the CDR3 is 17 residues. V was clipped by 5 bases and J by 0 bases, with 17 bases between them. The CDR3 sequence is CASSHTGLADSYNEQFF. CDR3 in DNA: TGTGCCAGCAGCCACACAGGGCTAGCAGACTCCTACAATGAGCAGTTCTTC.

V gene TRBV5-4 combines with J gene TRBJ1-2; 7 bases map to TRBD1. CDR1 is SGHNT and CDR2 is YYREEE in the germline V gene (reference sequence). V shed 3 bases, J shed 3 bases, and the junction held 2 bases outside the gene matches. The CDR3 consists of 13 residues. CDR3 protein: CASSSTGYYGYTF. Here the CDR3 DNA reads TGTGCCAGCAGCTCGACAGGGTACTATGGCTACACCTTC.

The CDR3 loop is CASSSGLSNQPQHF. The CDR3 DNA reads TGTGCCAGCAGCTCGGGTCTTAGCAATCAGCCCCAGCATTTT. The chain recombines TRBV28 with TRBJ1-5; D is unclear. V gave up 6 bases and J gave up 0 bases, with 9 bases separating them. Germline CDR1 and CDR2: MDHEN and SYDVKM. CDR3 size: 14 residues.

The chain has TRBV5-4 and TRBJ1-2; D is unresolved. The V end lost 1 base, the J end lost 0 bases, and 13 bases lay between the germline ends. The CDR3 totals 16 residues. The germline V gene encodes CDR1 SGHNT and CDR2 YYREEE (reference sequence). The CDR3 is CASSLNSRGANYGYTF. The CDR3 DNA follows: TGTGCCAGCAGCTTGAATTCGCGGGGAGCTAACTATGGCTACACCTTC.

This chain links TRBV6-1 with TRBJ2-3; perhaps TRBD1 as D (6 bases). V was shortened by 5 bases and J by 7 bases, with 10 bases between the two germline ends. Per germline, CDR1 MNHNS and CDR2 SASEGT. The CDR3 has 12 residues. The CDR3 sequence: CASSSQGNTQYF. The CDR3 DNA reads as TGTGCCAGCAGTTCACAGGGAAATACGCAGTATTTT.

The chain joins TRBV6-1 to TRBJ2-2; 11 nucleotides line up with TRBD1. V lost 7 bases and J lost 7; bases outside the gene matches: 5. This CDR3 is 14 amino acids long. Germline loops: CDR1 MNHNS, CDR2 SASEGT. The CDR3 reads CASKWTGGIGELFF. The CDR3 DNA reads as TGTGCCAGCAAATGGACAGGGGGCATCGGGGAGCTGTTTTTT.

This chain uses TRBV29-1 with TRBJ2-7; the match to TRBD2 covers 9 bases. This CDR3 is 13 amino acids long. Germline V gives CDR1 SQVTM, CDR2 ANQGSEA. V trimming: 6 bases; J trimming: 3 bases; junction bases outside the gene matches: 6. The CDR3 coding sequence is TGCAGCGTCGCCGGGACTAGCATCTACGAGCAGTACTTC. Amino acids: CSVAGTSIYEQYF.

The chain combines TRBV25-1 with TRBJ1-2, with a tentative D call TRBD1 (5 bases). Germline V gives CDR1 MGHDK, CDR2 SYGVNS. V lost 8 bases, J lost 0 bases, and 13 bases lay in between. The CDR3 covers 14 residues. The CDR3 region is CASSIPGTNYGYTF. For the CDR3, the DNA is TGTGCCAGCTCCATTCCAGGGACTAACTATGGCTACACCTTC.

This clone was detected only a few times. J is TRBJ1-5 and V is TRBV19; TRBD1 might be the D (5 bases). V was cut by 7 bases and J by 5 bases, with 12 bases left in between. The V gene's germline CDR1 is LNHDA and CDR2 SQIVND (reference sequence). This CDR3 region has 13 residues. The CDR3 region is CASTDRVYQPQHF. CDR3 nucleotides: TGTGCCAGTACTGACAGAGTCTATCAGCCCCAGCATTTT.

This clone was picked up one time. V is TRBV5-4 and J is TRBJ1-3; D possibly corresponds to TRBD1 (5 bases). V lost 7 bases and J 0 bases, leaving 11 bases between the germline ends. The CDR3 is made up of 14 amino acids. Germline V CDR1 and CDR2: SGHNT, YYREEE (reference sequence). CDR3 sequence: CASGGVNSGNTIYF. The DNA of the CDR3 is TGTGCCAGCGGAGGGGTGAACTCTGGAAACACCATATATTTT.

J is TRBJ1-5 and V is TRBV28; D call uncertain. The CDR3 length is 14 residues. V shed 4 bases and J shed 0 bases, with 7 bases lying between them. Germline V gene lookup returns CDR1 MDHEN and CDR2 SYDVKM. CDR3 sequence (DNA): TGTGCCAGCAGTTCGGGATCTAGCAATCAGCCCCAGCATTTT. Translated, it gives CASSSGSSNQPQHF.

The chain has TRBV7-2 and TRBJ2-5, with D maybe TRBD2 (5 bases). V was shortened by 2 bases and J by 0 bases, with 13 bases between the two germline ends. The CDR3 is 16 residues long. Germline V gene lookup returns CDR1 SGHTA and CDR2 FQGNSA. The CDR3: CASSLLPQRNQETQYF. Written as DNA, the CDR3 is TGTGCCAGCAGCTTATTGCCCCAGCGGAACCAAGAGACCCAGTACTTC.

The chain uses TRBV5-1 and TRBJ2-5; D is ambiguous. CDR1 is SGHRS and CDR2 is YFSETQ in the germline V gene. With 0 bases removed from V and 5 bases from J, the gap between germline ends came to 5 bases. The length of the CDR3 is 12 residues. The CDR3 DNA reads TGCGCCAGCAGCTTGGTCTCTGAGACCCAGTACTTC. Amino acid sequence: CASSLVSETQYF.